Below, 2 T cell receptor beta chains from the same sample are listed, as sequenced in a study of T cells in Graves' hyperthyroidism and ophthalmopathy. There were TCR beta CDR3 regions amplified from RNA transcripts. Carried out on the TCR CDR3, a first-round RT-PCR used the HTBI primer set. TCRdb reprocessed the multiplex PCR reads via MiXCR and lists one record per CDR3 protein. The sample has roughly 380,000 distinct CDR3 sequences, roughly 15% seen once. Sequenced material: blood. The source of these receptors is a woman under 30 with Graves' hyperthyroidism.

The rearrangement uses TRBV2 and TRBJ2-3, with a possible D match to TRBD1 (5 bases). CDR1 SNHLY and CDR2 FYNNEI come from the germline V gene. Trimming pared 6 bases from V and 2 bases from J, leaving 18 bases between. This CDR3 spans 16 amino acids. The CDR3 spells CASRPPIMTATDTQYF. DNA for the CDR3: TGTGCCAGCAGGCCCCCAATAATGACAGCCACAGATACGCAGTATTTT.

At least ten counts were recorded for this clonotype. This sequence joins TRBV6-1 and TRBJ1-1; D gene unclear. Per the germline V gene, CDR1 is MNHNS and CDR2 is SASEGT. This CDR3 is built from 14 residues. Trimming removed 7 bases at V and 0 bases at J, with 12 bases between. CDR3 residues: CASTFGPLNTEAFF. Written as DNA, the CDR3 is TGTGCCAGCACTTTTGGCCCCTTGAACACTGAAGCTTTCTTT.